The 24 T cell receptor beta chains below come from one sample, sequenced in a study of patients with pleural tuberculosis. Each CDR3 protein is one row after TCRdb ran MiXCR on the reads. The sample includes about 30,000 distinct CDR3 sequences, about a sixth of them seen just once. Sequencing used peripheral blood. These receptors all stem from a human donor with pleural tuberculosis.

The table lists this clonotype with many counts. This chain uses TRBV2 with TRBJ1-1; no clear D. The CDR3 totals 14 residues. With 2 bases removed from V and 1 base from J, the gap between germline ends came to 8 bases. Germline V lookup: CDR1 SNHLY, CDR2 FYNNEI. The CDR3 bases are TGTGCCAGCAGTGAAACAAGGGAGAACACTGAAGCTTTCTTT. Translated, it gives CASSETRENTEAFF.

This clonotype was counted many times. One junction end disagrees with the germline gene, perhaps due to a read error. The chain couples TRBV2 to TRBJ1-2; D is perhaps TRBD1 (5 bases). Germline CDR1 reads SNHLY; CDR2 reads FYNNEI. CDR3 length: 11 amino acids. CDR3 bases: TGTGCCAGCACGGGGGACTATAGCTACACCTTC. This codes for CASTGDYSYTF. The entire variable domain, with the rest obtained from reference TRBV2 and TRBJ1-2, is as follows: EPEVTQTPSHQVTQMGQEVILRCVPISNHLYFYWYRQILGQKVEFLVSFYNNEISEKSEIFDDQFSVERPDGSNFTLKIRSTKLEDSAMYFCASTGDYSYTFGSGTRLTVV.

As concerns this clonotype: This is likely a read error, given that the CDR3 carries no conserved phenylalanine or tryptophan at its end. The chain carries TRBV7-2 and TRBJ2-1; 8 bases map to TRBD1. The CDR3 consists of 15 residues. Germline V gene sequence: CDR1 SGHTA, CDR2 FQGNSA. This chain's CDR3 is CASSPRTGSYNEQFS. The DNA for the CDR3 is TGCGCCAGCTCACCCAGGACAGGGTCCTACAATGAGCAGTTCTCC.

Many counts were recorded for this clonotype. The rearrangement links TRBV20-1 to TRBJ2-7; 8 bases fit TRBD2. The germline gives CDR1 DFQATT, CDR2 SNEGSKA (reference sequence). V trimming: 3 bases; J trimming: 4 bases; junction bases outside the gene matches: 5. The CDR3 totals 13 residues. The CDR3 bases are TGCAGTGCTAGTCTTGGGACTAGATACGAGCAGTACTTC. This codes for CSASLGTRYEQYF.

On this clonotype: A read error may produce the germline difference seen at one junction end. V is TRBV15 and J is TRBJ2-1; no firm D call. The CDR3 sequence is 12 residues long. In germline, CDR1 is LNHNV, CDR2 YYDKDF (reference sequence). Here the CDR3 DNA reads TGTGCCACCAGCCAGAGAAGGTATGGGCAGCTCTTC. Protein: CATSQRRYGQLF. Combining the CDR3 with reference TRBV15 and TRBJ2-1 gives the whole variable domain DAMVIQNPRYQVTQFGKPVTLSCSQTLNHNVMYWYQQKSSQAPKLLFHYYDKDFNNEADTPDNFQSRRPNTSFCFLDIRSPGLGDTAMYLCATSQRRYGQLFGPGTRLTVL.

The sample holds a few counts of this clonotype. A much bigger clone sits one base away, suggesting this may be a read error. The chain has TRBV5-6 and TRBJ2-5; no definite D call. Germline lookup yields CDR1 SGHDT and CDR2 YYEEEE. The CDR3 has 13 amino acids. Written as DNA, the CDR3 is TGTGCCAGCAGCTCTTCTTTTAGAGAGGCCCAGTACTTC. It codes for CASSSSFREAQYF.

A note on this clonotype: At one end, the junction sequence differs from germline, possibly due to a read error. The rearrangement links TRBV5-1 to TRBJ2-1; 9 bases align to TRBD2. From germline, CDR1 is SGHRS and CDR2 YFSETQ. The CDR3 extends over 15 amino acids. The CDR3 loop reads CASNLASGAGNEQFF. The CDR3 bases are TGCGCCAGCAACTTGGCTAGCGGGGCTGGCAATGAGCAGTTCTTC.

This clonotype has ten or more counts. The V call is TRBV6-2 or TRBV6-3, the J call TRBJ2-7; possible D gene TRBD2, 5 bases. The CDR3 covers 11 residues. V was pared by 5 bases and J by 4 bases, with 6 bases between. From germline, CDR1 is MNHEY and CDR2 SVGEGT. CDR3 DNA: TGTGCCAGCAGTCGGGAATACGAGCAGTACTTC. Protein: CASSREYEQYF.

About this clonotype: At one boundary the junction diverges from the germline segment, which might be a read error. The V gene is TRBV6-2 or TRBV6-3, the J gene TRBJ1-2; 7 bases map to TRBD1. CDR1 and CDR2 from the germline V gene are MNHEY and SVGEGT. The CDR3 spans 13 residues. The CDR3 bases are TGTGCCTGCAGTTACTCTGGACAGGTAGACTACACCTTC. Its protein is CACSYSGQVDYTF.

This clonotype has ten or more counts. The rearrangement uses TRBV20-1 and TRBJ2-1, with 8 bases aligning to TRBD1. The junction had 7 bases not matched to a gene; V was cut back by 3 bases and J by 0 bases. There are 16 residues in the CDR3. Germline-derived CDR1 and CDR2 are DFQATT and SNEGSKA (reference sequence). The CDR3 nucleotides are TGCAGTGCTAGCGACTGGACAGGGAGCTCCTACAATGAGCAGTTCTTC. It translates to CSASDWTGSSYNEQFF.

This clonotype has a count of ten or more. Given the absence of the conserved phenylalanine or tryptophan at the CDR3 end, a read error is likely. This chain uses TRBV6-6 with TRBJ1-1, with D hard to call. Per the germline V gene, CDR1 is MNHNY and CDR2 is SVGAGI (reference sequence). The CDR3 loop spans 16 amino acids. Trimming removed 0 bases at V and 1 base at J, with 12 bases between. CDR3 in DNA: TGTGCCAGCAGTTACTCTTGTGAACGGACGAACACTGAAGCTTTCCTT. It codes for CASSYSCERTNTEAFL.

Note on this clonotype: The missing conserved phenylalanine or tryptophan at the end of this CDR3 makes a read error likely. CDR3 sequence: CASSPEGGRYTEAFL. In DNA, the CDR3 is TGTGCCAGCAGTCCGGAAGGGGGGAGGTACACTGAGGCTTTCCTT. This sequence joins TRBV28 and TRBJ1-1; D perhaps matches TRBD1 (6 bases). This CDR3 region has 15 residues. CDR1 and CDR2 from the germline V gene are MDHEN and SYDVKM.

This clonotype was seen ten or more times. This chain links TRBV29-1 with TRBJ1-2; D is ambiguous. CDR1 is SQVTM, CDR2 ANQGSEA, per germline. V was clipped by 2 bases and J by 2 bases, with 15 bases between them. This CDR3 is 15 amino acids long. CDR3 sequence: CSVEFVPDKNYGYTF. DNA for the CDR3: TGCAGCGTTGAATTCGTTCCAGATAAAAACTATGGCTACACCTTC.

This clonotype appeared a few times. This may be a read error, as it is one base from a much larger clone. The rearrangement links TRBV4-1 to TRBJ2-7; D remains unclear. Germline V gene lookup returns CDR1 MGHRA and CDR2 YSYEKL. This CDR3 is built from 15 residues. V was trimmed by 4 bases and J by 2 bases, leaving 15 bases between them. The CDR3 reads CASSLSWAAPYEQYF. CDR3 DNA: TGCGCCAGCAGCCTTTCTTGGGCGGCGCCCTACGAGCAGTACTTC.

This clonotype occurred many times. This CDR3 is CASSQDRQVYGQFF. In DNA, the CDR3 is TGTGCCAGCAGCCAAGATCGACAGGTCTATGGGCAGTTCTTC. The rearrangement joins TRBV14 to TRBJ2-1; possibly TRBD1 for D (6 bases). The CDR3 spans 14 residues. With 0 bases removed from V and 12 bases from J, the gap between germline ends came to 15 bases. The germline CDR1 and CDR2 sequences are SGHDN and FVKESK.

The sample holds many counts of this clonotype. The chain recombines TRBV2 with TRBJ2-7, with 7 bases that match TRBD1. V trimming: 3 bases; J trimming: 3 bases; junction bases outside the gene matches: 8. This CDR3 has 15 amino acids. Germline CDR1 reads SNHLY; CDR2 reads FYNNEI. The DNA of the CDR3 is TGTGCCAGCAGTGAGGGGGACAGAAGAAACTACGAGCAGTACTTC. The encoded protein is CASSEGDRRNYEQYF.

This clonotype was seen at least ten times. The junction does not match germline at one end; this may be a read error. The chain is built from TRBV7-9 and TRBJ1-2; D gene uncertain. The CDR3 sequence is 14 residues long. The germline CDR1 and CDR2 sequences are SEHNR and FQNEAQ (reference sequence). CDR3 loop: CASGLPVPRDGYTF. In DNA form, the CDR3 reads TGTGCCAGCGGCTTACCAGTCCCCCGGGATGGCTACACCTTC. The variable domain in full, with the rest retrieved from reference TRBV7-9 and TRBJ1-2, is DTGVSQNPRHKITKRGQNVTFRCDPISEHNRLYWYRQTLGQGPEFLTYFQNEAQLEKSRLLSDRFSAERPKGSFSTLEIQRTEQGDSAMYLCASGLPVPRDGYTFGSGTRLTVV.

This clonotype has at least ten counts. CDR3 sequence (DNA): TGCAGTGCAGAGGGACAGGGGGCGCGTCATGAGCAGTTCTTC. Translating it yields CSAEGQGARHEQFF. This chain links TRBV20-1 with TRBJ2-1, with 12 bases matching TRBD1. The trim removed 6 bases at V and 8 bases at J, leaving 8 bases unmatched. CDR1 and CDR2 (germline): DFQATT, SNEGSKA (reference sequence). CDR3 length equals 14 residues.

As for this clonotype: It may be a read error: a sequence one base away is much more abundant. The missing conserved phenylalanine or tryptophan at the end of this CDR3 makes a read error likely. This chain uses TRBV4-1 with TRBJ2-5; 7 bases align to TRBD2. Per the germline V gene, CDR1 is MGHRA and CDR2 is YSYEKL. Trimming cost V 2 bases and J 2 bases; bases outside gene matches: 5. The CDR3 loop spans 15 amino acids. This CDR3 reads CASSQKGLSQETQYV. The DNA for the CDR3 is TGCGCCAGCAGCCAAAAGGGACTATCGCAAGAGACCCAGTACGTC.

With regard to this clonotype: One end of the junction is discordant with germline, which a read error may explain. This sequence joins TRBV29-1 and TRBJ1-4, with unresolved D. CDR1 is SQVTM, CDR2 ANQGSEA, per germline. The CDR3 covers 14 residues. Here the CDR3 reads CGVRQLNLEDTQFF. For the CDR3, the DNA is TGCGGCGTCCGGCAACTGAACCTGGAAGATACGCAGTTTTTT.

Remarks on this clonotype: A much larger clone is a single base away; this may be a read error. This chain joins TRBV9 and TRBJ1-1; D call uncertain. The CDR3 has 13 amino acids. Germline V gene data show CDR1 as SGDLS and CDR2 as YYNGEE. Here the CDR3 DNA reads TGTGTCAGCAGCGTAAGCATATACACTGAAGCTTTCTTT. Translated: CVSSVSIYTEAFF.

This clonotype was counted ten times or more. Sequence at one end of the junction differs from germline and may be a read error. This sequence joins TRBV4-2 and TRBJ2-1; TRBD1 matches at 10 bases. Germline V CDR1 and CDR2: LGHNA, YNFKEQ. There are 15 residues in the CDR3. CDR3 nucleotide sequence: TGTGCCGGCAGGGAAGACAGGGGGCTCTCCGATGAGCAGTTCTTC. Amino acid sequence: CAGREDRGLSDEQFF.

In its sample, this clonotype was seen many times. The chain combines TRBV9 with TRBJ1-1; a weak D match, TRBD1 (6 bases). This CDR3 contains 13 residues. V dropped 0 bases and J dropped 11 bases, with 14 bases sitting between them. Germline CDR1 is SGDLS and CDR2 is YYNGEE. In DNA, the CDR3 is TGTGCCAGCAGCGTAGACAGGGATGGGTTGGCTTTCTTT. Protein: CASSVDRDGLAFF.

This clonotype occurred many times. The CDR3 nucleotides read TGTGCCAGCAGCCCTTTCGGGGGAGGCTACAATGAGCAGTTCTTC. This encodes CASSPFGGGYNEQFF. The genes are TRBV14 and TRBJ2-1; weak D call: TRBD2 (6 bases). Germline lookup yields CDR1 SGHDN and CDR2 FVKESK. This CDR3 is 15 amino acids long. V was cut by 4 bases and J by 3 bases, with 13 bases left in between.